The present TCR beta chain was sequenced within a study of blood T cells in healthy people across ages. The second PCR ran about 6 to 11 cycles with a sample-barcoded 5' primer and J-beta primers. Via MiXCR, TCRdb re-called the 5' RACE reads, giving one row per CDR3 protein. The data show approximately 960,000 distinct CDR3 sequences, with almost 30% seen just once and approximately 10% held by the top ten. This CDR3 has 14 amino acids. Germline assignment: CDR1 GTSNPN and CDR2 SVGIG (reference sequence). Trimming shortened V by 3 bases and J by 4 bases, and 12 bases separated the two germline ends. The sample also formed part of further work on T cells of mothers and their children.

Material for sequencing was blood. The TCR originated in a woman between 35 and 50 years old in good health. The chain uses TRBV30 and TRBJ1-4; tentatively, D is TRBD1 (5 bases). The CDR3 region is CAWRGRAFNEKLFF. CDR3 DNA sequence: TGTGCCTGGAGGGGACGGGCGTTTAATGAAAAACTGTTTTTT.